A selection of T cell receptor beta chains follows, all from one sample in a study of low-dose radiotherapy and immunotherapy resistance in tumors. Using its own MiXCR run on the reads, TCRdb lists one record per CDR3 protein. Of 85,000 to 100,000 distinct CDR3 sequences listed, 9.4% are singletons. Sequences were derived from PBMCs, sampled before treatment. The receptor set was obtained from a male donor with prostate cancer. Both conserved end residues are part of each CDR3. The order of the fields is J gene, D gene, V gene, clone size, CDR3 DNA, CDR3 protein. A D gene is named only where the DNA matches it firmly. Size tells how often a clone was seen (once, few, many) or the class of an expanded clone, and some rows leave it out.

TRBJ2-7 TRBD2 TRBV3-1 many TGTGCCAGCAGCCAAGGATCTCCGCTAGCGGGCCTCTCCTACGAGCAGTACTTC CASSQGSPLAGLSYEQYF
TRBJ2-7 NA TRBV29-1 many TGCAGCGTTGAGGCGGAGGGAGGCCCGCGGTACTTC CSVEAEGGPRYF
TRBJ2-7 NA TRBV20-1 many TGCAGTGCTCACCAGGGGTTCACCTACGAGCAGTACTTC CSAHQGFTYEQYF
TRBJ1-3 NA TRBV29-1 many TGCAGCGTGCAGGGAGTAGGAGGAAACACCATATATTTT CSVQGVGGNTIYF
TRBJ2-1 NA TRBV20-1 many TGCAGTGCTAGAGATCGAGGTAGATTGGCACTTTCCTACAATGAGCAGTTCTTC CSARDRGRLALSYNEQFF
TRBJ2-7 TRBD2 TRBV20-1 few TGCAGTGCTAGGCCGGGACTAGCGGCAGCCGAGCAGTACTTC CSARPGLAAAEQYF
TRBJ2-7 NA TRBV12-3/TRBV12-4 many TGTGCCAGCAGTTGGACGGGGCTGTCCTACGAGCAGTACTTC CASSWTGLSYEQYF
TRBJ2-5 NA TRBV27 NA TGTGCCAGCAGGCGAGCAACCCAAGAGACCCAGTACTTC CASRRATQETQYF
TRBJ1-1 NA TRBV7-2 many TGTGCCAGCAGCTTAGGGGTTTTGGTGAACACTGAAGCTTTCTTT CASSLGVLVNTEAFF
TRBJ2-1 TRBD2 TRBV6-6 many TGTGCCAGCAGTTCCGACCTCCAACTAGCGGGAGGGCCAAATGAGCAGTTCTTC CASSSDLQLAGGPNEQFF
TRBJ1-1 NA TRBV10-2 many TGCGCCAGCAGTCCGGGAGACACTGAAGCTTTCTTT CASSPGDTEAFF
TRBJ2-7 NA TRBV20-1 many TGCAGTGCTAGAGGCTCCAGCCTCTACGAGCAGTACTTC CSARGSSLYEQYF
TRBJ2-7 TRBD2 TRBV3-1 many TGTGCCAGCGCGTCCGTAGCGGGAGGTTACGAGCAGTACTTC CASASVAGGYEQYF
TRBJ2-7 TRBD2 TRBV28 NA TGTGCCAGCGGAAAAGCGGGAGGGCCTCGGGAGCAGTACTTC CASGKAGGPREQYF
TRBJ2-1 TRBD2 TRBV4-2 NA TGTGCCAGCAGCCAAGACCGGGACTATACCGATGAGCAGTTCTTC CASSQDRDYTDEQFF